What follows is one T cell receptor beta chain and its context. The antigen it recognizes is unknown. The sample holds no much larger clone one base away, and base qualities are not on file. The sample comes from a study of regulatory T cells in long-lasting Graves disease (TCRdb year 2021). In the study overall: Patients with newly diagnosed Graves' disease had been on antithyroid drugs for under 3 months. A total of around 35 samples underwent TCR sequencing, from roughly 13 patients with persistent Graves' disease and around 20 patients with newly diagnosed Graves' disease. The study was registered as a clinical trial and conducted in China. Peripheral blood TCR sequencing and RNA sequencing compared persistent Graves' disease patients with newly diagnosed Graves' disease patients.

General findings and caveats noted by the study authors: The authors noted that the small sample size was a limitation that may lower accuracy. Preferential use of TRBV28, TRBJ1-2 and TRBJ2-5 was observed in persistent disease, whereas TRBV20-1 and TRBJ2-1 were favored in newly diagnosed disease. Peripheral blood alone was examined, since thyroid tissue, which constituted the primary lesion, could not be accessed. Compared with newly diagnosed patients, persistent Graves' disease patients had lower TCR Shannon entropy and fewer highly expanded clones, which suggests clonal expansion. Sequencing and analysis were limited to the TCR beta chain. A larger number of public clonotypes was shared among persistent patients (more than 2,500) than among newly diagnosed patients (roughly 930).

Library preparation was by multiplex PCR. The data were produced on an Illumina HiSeq 4000. CDR3 regions were amplified by Arm-PCR with iRepertoire HTBI primers to construct TCR beta libraries. Gel purification was performed on PCR products prior to sequencing. The authors' pipeline ran thus. Gene usage analysis of CDR3 amino acid clonotypes used the 55 to 80 TRBV and more than 13 TRBJ segments found across samples. Filtered high-quality paired reads were merged into contigs using COPE and FqMerger. BLAST was used to align contigs to IMGT TRBV, TRBD and TRBJ reference genes, with CDR3 defined following IMGT. Any clonotype with a frequency above 0.1% was classified as a highly expanded clone. Shannon entropy served as the measure of repertoire diversity, while the Gini coefficient captured V-J evenness. Public clonotypes were defined as clonotypes shared by more than one individual. TCRdb ran its own pipeline on the public reads, namely fastp trimming at Q25 and MiXCR clone calling, and kept in-frame beta chains. Every CDR3 protein is listed once, alongside the most common genes and DNA of its rows. TCRdb, not the authors, supplied the V and J calls. This sample is represented by approximately 300,000 distinct CDR3 sequences; about 18% of them were singletons. The top ten clones comprise less than 40% of the sample.

In the paper's terms, the time point label means: newly diagnosed GD, antithyroid drugs for less than 3 months. For both TCR sequencing and RNA sequencing, RNA was extracted from PBMCs in TRIzol. The diagnosis of Graves' disease followed American Thyroid Association guidelines. Patients were recruited from an endocrinology department in Xi'an, China. Each patient gave about 8.1 milliliters of peripheral blood, collected in an EDTA anticoagulant tube. Ficoll Paque Plus density gradient separation was used to isolate PBMCs, and no further T cell sorting was performed. An Agilent 2100 Bioanalyzer and agarose gel were used to check RNA quality, while a NanoDrop 2000 measured RNA concentration. V is cut back by 3 bases and J by 5 bases, with 5 bases in the junction unmatched. The CDR3 runs 15 amino acids, cysteine and phenylalanine included. Only CDR3 DNA is held: 45 bases, read in frame from base 1. The germline V gene (reference sequence) gives CDR1 as MNHEY and CDR2 as SMNVEV.

The source is a female donor with Graves disease. Sequences were derived from peripheral blood mononuclear cells (PBMCs), sampled at new diagnosis, from a patient treated with antithyroid drugs. The chain is made from TRBV27 and TRBJ1-5, and 9 junctional nucleotides match TRBD1. The nucleotides read TGTGCCAGCAGTTTTGAGGGACAGGGCTATCAGCCCCAGCATTTT. It translates as CASSFEGQGYQPQHF.